The text below deals with one TCR beta chain. Its antigen is unidentified. The data were taken from a study of T cell responses to AZD1222 COVID-19 vaccine. The study pooled second doses at about 4 or about 12 weeks. TCRdb's table, derived via immunoSEQ multiplex PCR, lists solely in-frame clones and lacks some. Altogether about 150,000 clones are present, about nine tenths being singletons, with the ten largest covering approximately 9.1%. Trimming took off 5 bases at V and 2 bases at J, with 16 bases between the two ends. This CDR3 region has 16 residues. From germline, CDR1 is SNHLY and CDR2 FYNNEI. The study, taken as a whole, reports: Increases in Spike-specific TCR breadth and depth were seen after two AZD1222 doses.

This clonotype was obtained from an adult who received the AZD1222 COVID-19 vaccine. This chain uses TRBV2 with TRBJ1-3; possibly TRBD1 for D (6 bases). Material: peripheral blood, obtained 28 days after the second AZD1222 dose. The CDR3 loop is CASSSTGFAPGNTIYF. DNA of the CDR3: TGTGCCAGCAGTTCTACAGGGTTCGCCCCTGGAAACACCATATATTTT.